What follows is one T cell receptor beta chain and its context. The antigen is undetermined. The CDR3 is made up of 15 amino acids. V gave up 8 bases and J gave up 7 bases; unmatched junction bases: 14. These data are taken from a study of T cell repertoires in cytomegalovirus infection. One entry per CDR3 protein, called by TCRdb with MiXCR from the reads. This sample carries under 150,000 distinct CDR3 sequences, more than 20% of them seen once, and the ten largest clones take roughly 35%. This receptor was identified in a human donor in good health (CMV status not recorded). Some clones in this sample may be carry-over from other donors' samples. This chain joins TRBV5-3 and TRBJ2-2, with TRBD2 matching over 7 bases. Being an ORF, TRBV5-3 has a function that is uncertain. The sequencing input was PBMCs, sequenced either directly or after in vitro stimulation (not recorded which). In DNA form, the CDR3 reads TGTGCCAGCAGCCACAAGCGGGAATTTGGCGGGGAGCTGTTTTTT. Amino acids: CASSHKREFGGELFF.